Following are 15 T cell receptor beta chains from one sample sequenced in a study of PD-1 blockade in classical Hodgkin lymphoma. Every single patient, without exception, relapsed after autologous stem cell transplantation, and brentuximab vedotin exposure varied. It was by magnetic negative selection that CD4+ T cells were purified from thawed PBMCs. Clones were sequenced by immunoSEQ multiplex PCR, and TCRdb holds only the in-frame ones, with some missing. The table lists about 15,000 clones, around 85% of them singletons. The sample consisted of CD4+ T cells from blood, taken at baseline. The receptors were sampled from a human donor with classical Hodgkin lymphoma.

V usage is TRBV5-4 and J usage is TRBJ2-5; no definite D call. This CDR3 has 13 amino acids. With 0 bases removed from V and 5 bases from J, the gap between germline ends came to 8 bases. Per the germline V gene, CDR1 is SGHNT and CDR2 is YYREEE (reference sequence). The CDR3 region has the DNA TGTGCCAGCAGCTTGGATGGCGCGGAGACCCAGTACTTC. It encodes CASSLDGAETQYF.

The gene calls are TRBV7-9 and TRBJ2-5; D not resolved. The V and J ends lost 1 base and 0 bases respectively, with 6 bases between them. The CDR3 loop spans 14 amino acids. From germline, CDR1 is SEHNR and CDR2 FQNEAQ (reference sequence). The CDR3 protein is CASSLGTNQETQYF. In nucleotides, the CDR3 is TGTGCCAGCAGCTTAGGCACTAACCAAGAGACCCAGTACTTC.

The V and J genes are TRBV7-9 and TRBJ1-2, with 7 bases matching TRBD1. With V trimmed by 5 bases and J by 10 bases, 7 bases remained unmatched. CDR3 size: 12 residues. Germline V gives CDR1 SEHNR, CDR2 FQNEAQ (reference sequence). The CDR3 sequence: CASSVGQALYTF. The CDR3 DNA follows: TGTGCCAGCAGCGTCGGACAGGCGCTCTACACCTTC.

This chain connects TRBV5-1 to TRBJ2-1, with D possibly TRBD2 on 5 matching bases. The ends were cut back, 0 bases at V and 6 bases at J, with 13 bases in the middle. Germline loops: CDR1 SGHRS, CDR2 YFSETQ. The CDR3 contains 15 residues. The CDR3 region is CASSLGPSSGNEQFF. In nucleotides, the CDR3 is TGCGCCAGCAGCTTGGGTCCTAGCAGTGGCAATGAGCAGTTCTTC.

This sequence joins TRBV7-3 and TRBJ1-6; D call uncertain. The CDR3 sequence is 13 residues long. Germline V lookup: CDR1 SGHTA, CDR2 FQGTGA. The ends were cut back, 2 bases at V and 6 bases at J, with 5 bases in the middle. The CDR3 reads CASSLDINSPLHF. As DNA, the CDR3 is TGTGCCAGCAGCTTAGACATTAATTCACCCCTCCACTTT.

This chain uses TRBV5-1 with TRBJ2-3; 8 bases are shared with TRBD2. This CDR3 spans 15 amino acids. Germline CDR1 SGHRS, CDR2 YFSETQ. V was clipped by 4 bases and J by 1 base; unmatched bases: 5. The CDR3 sequence: CASSITSGRTDTQYF. The CDR3 DNA follows: TGCGCCAGCAGCATCACTAGCGGCCGCACAGATACGCAGTATTTT.

This clone was found once. The chain carries TRBV30 and TRBJ2-5; TRBD2 matches at 15 bases. The CDR3 sequence is 18 residues long. Trimming at V came to 0 bases and at J to 2 bases, leaving 7 bases not matched to a gene. Germline CDR1 and CDR2: GTSNPN and SVGIG (reference sequence). CDR3 sequence reads: CAWSVGTSGGPIQETQYF. In DNA, the CDR3 is TGTGCCTGGAGTGTGGGGACTAGCGGGGGGCCAATTCAAGAGACCCAGTACTTC.

This clone was found a few times. The rearrangement uses TRBV19 and TRBJ1-5; TRBD1 agrees at 7 bases. V was clipped by 7 bases and J by 14 bases; unmatched bases: 14. Germline V gives CDR1 LNHDA, CDR2 SQIVND (reference sequence). The CDR3 is 13 amino acids. This CDR3 is CASNLGEGGPEHF. In DNA form, the CDR3 reads TGTGCCAGTAACCTGGGAGAAGGGGGCCCAGAGCATTTT. The full variable domain, rest sourced from reference TRBV19 and TRBJ1-5, is DGGITQSPKYLFRKEGQNVTLSCEQNLNHDAMYWYRQDPGQGLRLIYYSQIVNDFQKGDIAEGYSVSREKKESFPLTVTSAQKNPTAFYLCASNLGEGGPEHFGDGTRLSIL.

The chain joins TRBV29-1 to TRBJ2-5, with 12 positions matching TRBD1. The CDR3 runs to 15 residues. The V segment lost 4 bases and the J segment 5 bases; nucleotides outside the gene matches: 8. Per the germline V gene, CDR1 is SQVTM and CDR2 is ANQGSEA. CDR3 DNA: TGCAGCGTTGCTAGTGGGACAGGGGGCGCGGAGACCCAGTACTTC. Translating it yields CSVASGTGGAETQYF.

V gene TRBV27 combines with J gene TRBJ2-5; 13 bases match TRBD2. Matching the DNA end better, TRBJ2-7 makes the J call doubtful. Per germline, CDR1 MNHEY and CDR2 SMNVEV (reference sequence). CDR3 length equals 14 residues. The CDR3 DNA reads as TGTGCCAGCAAACTAGCGGGGGGGCTTGACGAGCAGTACTTC. Its translation is CASKLAGGLDEQYF.

V gene TRBV10-3 combines with J gene TRBJ2-7; 7 bases map to TRBD1. CDR1 is ENHRY and CDR2 is SYGVKD in the germline V gene. Germline trimming cut 2 bases from V and 6 bases from J; bases unmatched to any gene: 7. The CDR3 loop spans 14 amino acids. CDR3 protein: CAISETDRVGEQYF. The CDR3 DNA sequence: TGTGCCATCAGTGAGACTGACAGGGTCGGCGAGCAGTACTTC.

The rearrangement links TRBV7-9 to TRBJ2-1; D might be TRBD2 (5 bases). V was pared by 10 bases and J by 8 bases, with 21 bases between. This CDR3 has 14 residues. Looked up from germline, CDR1 is SEHNR and CDR2 is FQNEAQ (reference sequence). The CDR3 nucleotides are TGTGCCACCCAAGGAGGCTTCGGGGTTGATGAGCAGTTCTTC. Its protein product is CATQGGFGVDEQFF.

This clone was seen a handful of times. The chain has TRBV19 and TRBJ2-7; 12 nucleotides match TRBD2. The CDR3 runs 15 residues. V dropped 3 bases and J dropped 4; count of bases not matched to a gene: 4. Per the germline V gene, CDR1 is LNHDA and CDR2 is SQIVND (reference sequence). CDR3 loop: CASSMDLAGGYEQYF. The CDR3 region has the DNA TGTGCCAGTAGTATGGATCTAGCGGGAGGGTACGAGCAGTACTTC.

The rearrangement uses TRBV14 and TRBJ2-6; TRBD1 matches 9 bases. This CDR3 has 18 residues. CDR1 is SGHDN, CDR2 FVKESK, per germline. V lost 4 bases and J lost 2; bases outside the gene matches: 9. CDR3 protein: CASSRGDRGGPGANVLTF. The CDR3 coding sequence is TGTGCCAGCAGCCGAGGCGACAGGGGGGGACCTGGGGCCAACGTCCTGACTTTC.

The chain combines TRBV5-6 with TRBJ1-5; possibly TRBD1 for D (6 bases). This CDR3 is built from 13 residues. Germline CDR1 reads SGHDT; CDR2 reads YYEEEE. Between the trimmed V and J ends, which lost 3 bases and 4 bases, there was a span of 8 bases. The chain's CDR3 is CASSWGPNQPQHF. The CDR3 coding sequence is TGTGCCAGCAGCTGGGGGCCAAATCAGCCCCAGCATTTT.